This T cell receptor (beta chain) comes out of a study of blood T cell repertoires in COVID-19. The data were produced by immunoSEQ multiplex PCR, yet TCRdb's version contains in-frame clones alone and is incomplete. This table has 200,000 to 250,000 clones, roughly 84% appearing once. Germline CDR1 is MGHRA and CDR2 is YSYEKL. V shed 0 bases and J shed 1 base, with 5 bases lying between them. The CDR3 extends over 14 amino acids. The genes are TRBV4-1 and TRBJ2-3, with D hard to call. The receptor was isolated from a man aged 25-40 years in a cohort exposed to, infected with or recovered from COVID-19 (not recorded which). Sequencing was done on a sample of PBMCs or T cells enriched from blood (not recorded which). In DNA form, the CDR3 reads TGCGCCAGCAGCCAAGATCAGGGCACAGATACGCAGTATTTT. Protein product: CASSQDQGTDTQYF.